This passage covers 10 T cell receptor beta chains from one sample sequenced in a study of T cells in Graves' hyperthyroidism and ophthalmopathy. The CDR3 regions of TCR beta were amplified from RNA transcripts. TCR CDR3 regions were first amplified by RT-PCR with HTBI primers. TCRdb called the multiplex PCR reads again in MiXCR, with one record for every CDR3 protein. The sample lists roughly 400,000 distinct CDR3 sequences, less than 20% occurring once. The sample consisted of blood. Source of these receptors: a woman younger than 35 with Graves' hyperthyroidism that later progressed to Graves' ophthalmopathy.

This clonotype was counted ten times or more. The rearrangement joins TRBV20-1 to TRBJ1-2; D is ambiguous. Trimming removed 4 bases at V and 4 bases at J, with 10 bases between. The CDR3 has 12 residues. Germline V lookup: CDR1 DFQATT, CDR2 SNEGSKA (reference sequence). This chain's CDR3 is CSANFGRYGYTF. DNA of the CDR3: TGCAGTGCTAACTTTGGCCGCTATGGCTACACCTTC.

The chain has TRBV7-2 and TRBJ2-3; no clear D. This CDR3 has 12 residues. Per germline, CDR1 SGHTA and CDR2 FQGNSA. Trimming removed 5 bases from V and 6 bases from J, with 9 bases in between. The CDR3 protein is CASSPLWDTQYF. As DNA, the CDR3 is TGTGCCAGCAGCCCCCTCTGGGATACGCAGTATTTT.

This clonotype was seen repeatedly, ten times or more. In nucleotides, the CDR3 is TGTGCCAGCAGTTACCCCTATCTACGTAGCGGGAACTCCTACGAGCAGTACTTC. Translating it yields CASSYPYLRSGNSYEQYF. The chain carries TRBV6-2 or TRBV6-3 and TRBJ2-7; 8 nucleotides agree with TRBD2. CDR1 and CDR2 (germline): MNHEY, SVGEGT. Trimming removed 2 bases from V and 0 bases from J; junction bases left unmatched: 12. CDR3 size: 18 residues.

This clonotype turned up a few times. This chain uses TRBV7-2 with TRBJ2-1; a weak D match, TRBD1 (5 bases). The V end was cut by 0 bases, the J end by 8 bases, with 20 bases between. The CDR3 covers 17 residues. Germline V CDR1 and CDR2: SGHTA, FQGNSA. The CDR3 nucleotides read TGTGCCAGCAGCTTAGCTTTTGGGGCCGGATCCTTCTATGAGCAGTTCTTC. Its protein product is CASSLAFGAGSFYEQFF.

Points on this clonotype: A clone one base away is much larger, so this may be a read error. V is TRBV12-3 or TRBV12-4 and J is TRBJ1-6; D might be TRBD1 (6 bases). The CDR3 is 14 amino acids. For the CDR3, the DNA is TGTGCCGGCAGTACAGACAGGTCCAATTCACCCCTCCACTTT. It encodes CAGSTDRSNSPLHF.

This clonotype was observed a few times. The CDR3: CASSAAGVSGNTIYF. DNA for the CDR3: TGTGCCAGCAGTGCGGCGGGGGTCTCTGGAAACACCATATATTTT. The rearrangement links TRBV2 to TRBJ1-3; D perhaps matches TRBD1 (5 bases). Germline V CDR1 and CDR2: SNHLY, FYNNEI. This CDR3 comprises 15 residues. Trimming stripped 4 bases from V and 0 bases from J, with 10 bases between.

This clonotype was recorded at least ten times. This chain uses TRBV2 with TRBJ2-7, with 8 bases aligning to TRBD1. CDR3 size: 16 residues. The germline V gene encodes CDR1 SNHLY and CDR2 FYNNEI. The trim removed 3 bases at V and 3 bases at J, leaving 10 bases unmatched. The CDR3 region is CASSERQGAGNYEQYF. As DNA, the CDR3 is TGTGCCAGCAGTGAGCGGCAGGGGGCGGGAAACTACGAGCAGTACTTC.

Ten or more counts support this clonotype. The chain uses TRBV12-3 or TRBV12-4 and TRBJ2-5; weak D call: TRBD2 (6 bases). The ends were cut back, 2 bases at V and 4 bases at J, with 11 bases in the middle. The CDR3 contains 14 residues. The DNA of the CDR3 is TGTGCCAGCAGTTTATTGGGGCGGGGAGAGACCCAGTACTTC. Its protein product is CASSLLGRGETQYF.

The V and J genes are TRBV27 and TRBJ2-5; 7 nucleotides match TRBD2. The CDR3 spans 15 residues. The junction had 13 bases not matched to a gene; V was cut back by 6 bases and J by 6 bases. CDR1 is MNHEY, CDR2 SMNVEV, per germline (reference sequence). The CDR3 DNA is TGTGCCAGCAGAAGTAGCGGCGGGAGTTGGAAGACCCAGTACTTC. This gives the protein CASRSSGGSWKTQYF.

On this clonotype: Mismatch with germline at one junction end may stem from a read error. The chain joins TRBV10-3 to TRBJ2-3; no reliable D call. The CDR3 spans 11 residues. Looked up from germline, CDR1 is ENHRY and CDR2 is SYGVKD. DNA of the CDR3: TGTGCCATCAGTGAGATAGATACGCAGTGTTTT. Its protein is CAISEIDTQCF.